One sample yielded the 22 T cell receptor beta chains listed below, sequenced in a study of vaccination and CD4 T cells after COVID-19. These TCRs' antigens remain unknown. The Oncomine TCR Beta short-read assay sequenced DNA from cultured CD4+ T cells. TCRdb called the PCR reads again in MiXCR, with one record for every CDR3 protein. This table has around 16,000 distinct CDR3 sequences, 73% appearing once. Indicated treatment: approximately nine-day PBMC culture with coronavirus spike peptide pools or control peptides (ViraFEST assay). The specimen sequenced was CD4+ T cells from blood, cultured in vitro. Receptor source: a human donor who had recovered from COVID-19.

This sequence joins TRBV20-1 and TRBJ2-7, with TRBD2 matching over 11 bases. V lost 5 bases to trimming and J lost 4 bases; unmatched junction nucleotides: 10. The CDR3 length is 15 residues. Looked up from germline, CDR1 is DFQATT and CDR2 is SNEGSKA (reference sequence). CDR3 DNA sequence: TGCAGTGCTTATACCGCTAGCGGGAGGAATTACGAGCAGTACTTC. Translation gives CSAYTASGRNYEQYF.

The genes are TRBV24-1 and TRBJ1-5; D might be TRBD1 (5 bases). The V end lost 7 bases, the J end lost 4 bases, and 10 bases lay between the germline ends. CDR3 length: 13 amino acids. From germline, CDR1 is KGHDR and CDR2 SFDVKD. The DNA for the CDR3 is TGTGCCACCAGCCGGGACCCGAATCAGCCCCAGCATTTT. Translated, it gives CATSRDPNQPQHF.

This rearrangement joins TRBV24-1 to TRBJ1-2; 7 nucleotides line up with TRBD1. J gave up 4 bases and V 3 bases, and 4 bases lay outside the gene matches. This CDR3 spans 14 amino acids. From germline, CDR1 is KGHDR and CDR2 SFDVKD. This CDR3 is CATSDLDRPYGYTF. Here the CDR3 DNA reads TGTGCCACCAGTGATCTGGACAGGCCCTATGGCTACACCTTC.

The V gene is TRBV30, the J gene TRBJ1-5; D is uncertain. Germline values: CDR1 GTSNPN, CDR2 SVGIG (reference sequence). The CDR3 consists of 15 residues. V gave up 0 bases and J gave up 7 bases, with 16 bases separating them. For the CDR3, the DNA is TGTGCCTGGAGTGTAGCTGGGCCCGGTGGCCAGCCCCAGCATTTT. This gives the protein CAWSVAGPGGQPQHF.

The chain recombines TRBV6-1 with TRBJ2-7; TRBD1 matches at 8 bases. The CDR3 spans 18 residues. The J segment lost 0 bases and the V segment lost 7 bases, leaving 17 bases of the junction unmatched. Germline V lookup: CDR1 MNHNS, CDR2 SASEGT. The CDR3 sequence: CASISKGSRTGISYEQYF. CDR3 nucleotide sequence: TGTGCCAGCATTTCAAAAGGTTCCAGGACAGGGATCTCCTACGAGCAGTACTTC.

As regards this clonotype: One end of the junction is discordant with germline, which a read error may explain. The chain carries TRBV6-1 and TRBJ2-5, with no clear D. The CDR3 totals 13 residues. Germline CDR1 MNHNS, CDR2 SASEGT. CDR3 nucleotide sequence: TGCGCCAGCAGTGAGGCAACAAGTGGGTCCCAGTACTTC. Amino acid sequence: CASSEATSGSQYF.

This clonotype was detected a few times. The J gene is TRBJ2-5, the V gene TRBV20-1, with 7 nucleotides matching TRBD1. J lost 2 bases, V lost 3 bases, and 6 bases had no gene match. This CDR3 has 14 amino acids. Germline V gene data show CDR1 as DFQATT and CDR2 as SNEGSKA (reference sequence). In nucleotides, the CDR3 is TGCAGTGCTAGGTTCTGGGACAGACAAGAGACCCAGTACTTC. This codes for CSARFWDRQETQYF.

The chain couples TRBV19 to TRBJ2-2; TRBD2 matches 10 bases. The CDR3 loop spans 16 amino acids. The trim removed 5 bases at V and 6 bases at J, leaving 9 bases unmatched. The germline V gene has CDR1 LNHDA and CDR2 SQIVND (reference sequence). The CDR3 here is CASSSQAGGLAGELFF. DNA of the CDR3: TGTGCCAGTAGTTCCCAAGCGGGAGGGCTGGCCGGGGAGCTGTTTTTT.

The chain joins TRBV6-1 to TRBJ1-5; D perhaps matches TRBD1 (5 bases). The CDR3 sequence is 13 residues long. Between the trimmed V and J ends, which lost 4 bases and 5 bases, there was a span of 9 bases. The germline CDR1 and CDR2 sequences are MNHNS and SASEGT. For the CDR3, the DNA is TGTGCCAGCAGTGCTACACAGGATCAGCCCCAGCATTTT. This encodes CASSATQDQPQHF.

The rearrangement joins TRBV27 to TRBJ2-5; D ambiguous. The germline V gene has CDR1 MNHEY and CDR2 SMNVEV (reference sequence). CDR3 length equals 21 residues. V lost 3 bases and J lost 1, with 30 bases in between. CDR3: CASSFRKTRPGARELQETQYF. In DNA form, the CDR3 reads TGTGCCAGCAGTTTTCGCAAGACCCGCCCGGGCGCCCGAGAGCTCCAAGAGACCCAGTACTTC.

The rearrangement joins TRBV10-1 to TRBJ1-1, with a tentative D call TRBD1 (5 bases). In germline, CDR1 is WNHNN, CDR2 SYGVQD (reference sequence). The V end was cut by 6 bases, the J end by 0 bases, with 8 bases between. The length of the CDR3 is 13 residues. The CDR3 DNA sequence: TGCGCCAGCAGGGACACCTTGAACACTGAAGCTTTCTTT. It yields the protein CASRDTLNTEAFF.

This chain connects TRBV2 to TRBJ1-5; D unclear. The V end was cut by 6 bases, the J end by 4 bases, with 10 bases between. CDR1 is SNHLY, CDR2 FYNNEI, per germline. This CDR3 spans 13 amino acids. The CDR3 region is CASSATGNQPQHF. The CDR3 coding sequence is TGTGCCAGCAGCGCGACGGGTAATCAGCCCCAGCATTTT.

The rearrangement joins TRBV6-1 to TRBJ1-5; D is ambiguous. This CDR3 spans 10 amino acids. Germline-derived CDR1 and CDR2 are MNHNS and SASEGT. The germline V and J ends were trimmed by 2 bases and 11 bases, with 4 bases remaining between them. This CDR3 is CASSEMTQHF. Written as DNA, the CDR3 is TGTGCCAGCAGTGAAATGACCCAGCATTTT.

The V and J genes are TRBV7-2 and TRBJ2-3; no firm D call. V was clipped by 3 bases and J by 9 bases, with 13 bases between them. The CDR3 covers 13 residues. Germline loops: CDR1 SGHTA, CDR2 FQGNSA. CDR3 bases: TGTGCCAGCAGCTTCGACTTAGGGAAGACGCAGTATTTT. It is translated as CASSFDLGKTQYF.

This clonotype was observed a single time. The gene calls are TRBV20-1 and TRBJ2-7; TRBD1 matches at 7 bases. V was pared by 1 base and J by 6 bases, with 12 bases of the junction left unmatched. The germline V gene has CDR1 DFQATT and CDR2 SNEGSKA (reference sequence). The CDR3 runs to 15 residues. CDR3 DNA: TGCAGTGCTAGAGCCGGGACAGTCAAAGGTGGCGAGCAGTACTTC. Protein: CSARAGTVKGGEQYF.

The CDR3 protein is CASSLAETGGWDLAYGYTF. In nucleotides, the CDR3 is TGTGCCAGCAGCTTAGCGGAGACAGGGGGCTGGGATTTGGCCTATGGCTACACCTTC. The J gene is TRBJ1-2, the V gene TRBV7-9, with 10 positions matching TRBD1. This CDR3 comprises 19 residues. From germline, CDR1 is SEHNR and CDR2 FQNEAQ (reference sequence). Trimming cost V 0 bases and J 4 bases; bases outside gene matches: 14.

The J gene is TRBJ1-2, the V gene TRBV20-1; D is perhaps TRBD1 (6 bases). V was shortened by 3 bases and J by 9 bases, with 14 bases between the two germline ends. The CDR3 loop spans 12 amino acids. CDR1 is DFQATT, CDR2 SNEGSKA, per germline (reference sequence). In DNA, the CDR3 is TGCAGTGCTAGCTCCAGGGGCAGGCGCTACACCTTC. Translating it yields CSASSRGRRYTF.

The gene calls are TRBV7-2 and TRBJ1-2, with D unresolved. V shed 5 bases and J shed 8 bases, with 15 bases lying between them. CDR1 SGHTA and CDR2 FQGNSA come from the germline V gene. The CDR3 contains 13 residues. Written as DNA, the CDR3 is TGTGCCAGCAGCCCCGGGCCGATAAGGGGCTACACCTTC. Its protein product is CASSPGPIRGYTF.

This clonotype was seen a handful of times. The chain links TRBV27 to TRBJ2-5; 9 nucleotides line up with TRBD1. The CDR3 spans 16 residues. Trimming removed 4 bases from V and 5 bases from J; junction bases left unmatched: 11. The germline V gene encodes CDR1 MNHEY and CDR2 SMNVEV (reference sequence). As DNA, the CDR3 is TGTGCCAGCAGTTCCGGGACAGGGAATCCCTCGGAGACCCAGTACTTC. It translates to CASSSGTGNPSETQYF.

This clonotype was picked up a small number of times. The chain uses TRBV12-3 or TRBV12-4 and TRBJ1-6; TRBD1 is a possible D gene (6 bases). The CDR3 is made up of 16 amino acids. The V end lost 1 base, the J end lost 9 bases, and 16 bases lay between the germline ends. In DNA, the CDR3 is TGTGCCAGCAGTTTAGGGGACATTGGCCCTGGTTCACCCCTCCACTTT. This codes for CASSLGDIGPGSPLHF.

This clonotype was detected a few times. As DNA, the CDR3 is TGTGCCAGCAGTTTTCTCCGGTTGACAGGCTACACCTTC. It yields the protein CASSFLRLTGYTF. J is TRBJ1-2 and V is TRBV28; D is unclear. Deletions cut 3 bases from V and 8 bases from J, with 13 bases between. The CDR3 totals 13 residues. The germline gives CDR1 MDHEN, CDR2 SYDVKM.

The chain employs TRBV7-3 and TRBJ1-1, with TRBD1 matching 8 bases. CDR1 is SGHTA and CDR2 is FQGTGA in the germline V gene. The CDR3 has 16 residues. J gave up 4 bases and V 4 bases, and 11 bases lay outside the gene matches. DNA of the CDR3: TGTGCCAGCAGCTCTCTCGACAGGGGCACGGGCACTGAAGCTTTCTTT. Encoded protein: CASSSLDRGTGTEAFF.